Each of the 17 T cell receptor beta chains below was sequenced from the same sample in a study of T cells after yellow fever vaccination. TCRdb reprocessed the 5' RACE reads via MiXCR and lists one record per CDR3 protein. The sample gives roughly 110,000 distinct CDR3 sequences, 8.4% of which show up once; about 25% is in the top ten. Sequenced here: CD8+ T cells sorted from PBMCs, sampled 45 days after the yellow fever booster vaccination. These receptors came from a man aged 30 to 45 who received the YFV17D yellow fever vaccine.

This clonotype has ten or more counts. The chain uses TRBV29-1 and TRBJ2-7; D possibly matches TRBD1 or TRBD2 (7 bases each). Germline loops: CDR1 SQVTM, CDR2 ANQGSEA. Trimming took off 6 bases at V and 3 bases at J, with 12 bases between the two ends. The CDR3 spans 12 residues. The CDR3 reads CSVSGGGYEQYF. CDR3 nucleotide sequence: TGCAGCGTGTCAGGGGGGGGCTACGAGCAGTACTTC.

This clonotype was recorded a few times. The V call is TRBV4-3, the J call TRBJ2-1; 8 bases are shared with TRBD2. This CDR3 has 15 amino acids. The V gene's germline CDR1 is LGHNA and CDR2 YSLEER. J was trimmed by 7 bases and V by 3 bases; bases with no gene match: 8. CDR3: CASSHGGVLSNEQFF. Here the CDR3 DNA reads TGCGCCAGCAGCCACGGGGGGGTCCTTTCTAATGAGCAGTTCTTC.

This clonotype was recorded at least ten times. The V call is TRBV25-1, the J call TRBJ2-3; 7 nucleotides match TRBD2. V was pared by 4 bases and J by 2 bases, with 6 bases of the junction left unmatched. Germline values: CDR1 MGHDK, CDR2 SYGVNS. The CDR3 is made up of 15 amino acids. CDR3 coding DNA: TGTGCCAGCAGTGTATTGGCGGGAGACACAGATACGCAGTATTTT. Its protein is CASSVLAGDTDTQYF.

This clonotype was observed a few times. This rearrangement joins TRBV7-9 to TRBJ2-1; the D gene is possibly TRBD2 (6 bases). Trimming pared 4 bases from V and 1 base from J, leaving 14 bases between. Germline V CDR1 and CDR2: SEHNR, FQNEAQ (reference sequence). The CDR3 loop spans 16 amino acids. CDR3 nucleotide sequence: TGTGCCAGCAGCTCACGCCCGCGGGGATCCTACAATGAGCAGTTCTTC. Translated: CASSSRPRGSYNEQFF. The complete variable domain, with remaining parts taken from reference TRBV7-9 and TRBJ2-1, reads DTGVSQNPRHKITKRGQNVTFRCDPISEHNRLYWYRQTLGQGPEFLTYFQNEAQLEKSRLLSDRFSAERPKGSFSTLEIQRTEQGDSAMYLCASSSRPRGSYNEQFFGPGTRLTVL.

This clonotype was observed a handful of times. This sequence joins TRBV19 and TRBJ2-1; D is possibly TRBD2 (6 bases). V lost 2 bases and J 9 bases, leaving 14 bases between the germline ends. The CDR3 covers 14 residues. From germline, CDR1 is LNHDA and CDR2 SQIVND (reference sequence). CDR3: CASSILGGGLEQFF. The CDR3 DNA sequence: TGTGCCAGTAGTATACTCGGGGGAGGCCTTGAGCAGTTCTTC.

This clonotype was recorded many times. The chain links TRBV27 to TRBJ2-2, with D uncertain. The V gene lost 2 bases and the J gene lost 6 bases, with 7 bases spanning the gap. CDR1 and CDR2 from the germline V gene are MNHEY and SMNVEV (reference sequence). This CDR3 has 13 amino acids. Written as DNA, the CDR3 is TGTGCCAGCAGTTTAATAGTCTCCGGGGAGCTGTTTTTT. It codes for CASSLIVSGELFF.

The chain combines TRBV7-8 with TRBJ2-7; TRBD1 aligns across 7 bases. The CDR3 sequence is 16 residues long. Germline V gene sequence: CDR1 SGHVS, CDR2 FQNEAQ. Unmatched junction bases numbered 15, after V lost 4 bases and J lost 6 bases. CDR3 amino acids: CASSSGQVLDLFEQYF. Written as DNA, the CDR3 is TGTGCCAGCAGCTCTGGACAGGTCCTTGACCTATTCGAGCAGTACTTC.

This clonotype was found many times. This chain joins TRBV12-3 or TRBV12-4 and TRBJ1-2; D remains unclear. Trimming removed 3 bases from V and 1 base from J, with 9 bases in between. This CDR3 region has 14 residues. The CDR3 DNA reads TGTGCCAGCAGTTTTTCTGGGGTTAACTATGGCTACACCTTC. It translates to CASSFSGVNYGYTF.

This clonotype has just a few counts. The chain couples TRBV27 to TRBJ2-7; weak D call: TRBD1 (6 bases). CDR1 is MNHEY and CDR2 is SMNVEV in the germline V gene (reference sequence). CDR3 length: 15 residues. Trimming stripped 6 bases from V and 3 bases from J, with 18 bases between. As DNA, the CDR3 is TGTGCCAGCAGCCGCGACGGCAGGGGATACTACGAGCAGTACTTC. It specifies CASSRDGRGYYEQYF.

This clonotype was observed at least ten times. The chain has TRBV6-5 and TRBJ2-1, with D possibly matching TRBD2 (5 bases). The germline V gene has CDR1 MNHEY and CDR2 SVGAGI. The CDR3 covers 15 residues. The V and J ends lost 2 bases and 0 bases respectively, with 8 bases between them. The CDR3 loop is CASSYQGSSYNEQFF. CDR3 nucleotide sequence: TGTGCCAGCAGTTACCAAGGGAGCTCCTACAATGAGCAGTTCTTC.

This clonotype has just a few counts. The V call is TRBV23-1, the J call TRBJ2-7; D possibly corresponds to TRBD1 (5 bases). TRBV23-1 is filed as an ORF, its function uncertain. V was shortened by 4 bases and J by 5 bases, with 9 bases between the two germline ends. The CDR3 runs 12 residues. CDR3 sequence: CASSPTANEQYF. CDR3 nucleotide sequence: TGCGCCAGCAGTCCGACAGCAAACGAGCAGTACTTC.

This clonotype was seen repeatedly, ten times or more. The V call is TRBV29-1, the J call TRBJ2-7; D assignment may be TRBD1 or TRBD2 (5 bases each). CDR1 is SQVTM and CDR2 is ANQGSEA in the germline V gene. The CDR3 runs to 14 residues. Deletions cut 1 base from V and 2 bases from J, with 12 bases between. CDR3 residues: CSVEVRDEPYEQYF. In nucleotides, the CDR3 is TGCAGCGTTGAAGTCCGGGACGAGCCCTACGAGCAGTACTTC.

This clonotype was picked up many times. The V call is TRBV5-1, the J call TRBJ2-2; 7 bases are shared with TRBD1. Germline V gene lookup returns CDR1 SGHRS and CDR2 YFSETQ. CDR3 length: 17 amino acids. Unmatched junction bases numbered 14, after V lost 1 base and J lost 8 bases. The CDR3 nucleotides read TGCGCCAGCAGCTTGTCACAGGGGCCCGCCACAGGTGGGGAGCTGTTTTTT. This gives the protein CASSLSQGPATGGELFF. Full variable domain (remainder filled in from reference TRBV5-1 and TRBJ2-2): KAGVTQTPRYLIKTRGQQVTLSCSPISGHRSVSWYQQTPGQGLQFLFEYFSETQRNKGNFPGRFSGRQFSNSRSEMNVSTLELGDSALYLCASSLSQGPATGGELFFGEGSRLTVL.

This clonotype was seen at least ten times. The CDR3: CASSPLGTGTDTQYF. The CDR3 region has the DNA TGTGCCAGCAGTCCCCTGGGGACCGGCACAGATACGCAGTATTTT. The V gene is TRBV27, the J gene TRBJ2-3; perhaps D is TRBD1 or TRBD2 (5 bases each). V was pared by 5 bases and J by 1 base, with 13 bases between. The CDR3 sequence is 15 residues long. Germline V gene lookup returns CDR1 MNHEY and CDR2 SMNVEV (reference sequence).

The rearrangement joins TRBV9 to TRBJ2-3; the match to TRBD1 covers 7 bases. The CDR3 runs 16 residues. Germline V lookup: CDR1 SGDLS, CDR2 YYNGEE. V lost 4 bases and J lost 0; bases outside the gene matches: 8. CDR3 coding DNA: TGTGCCAGCAGCAACCCAAGCAGGGGGAGCACAGATACGCAGTATTTT. It is translated as CASSNPSRGSTDTQYF.

The rearrangement links TRBV28 to TRBJ2-7, with TRBD1 matching 9 bases. The ends lost 6 bases at V and 3 bases at J; junction bases unmatched: 12. Germline V CDR1 and CDR2: MDHEN, SYDVKM. This CDR3 contains 16 residues. CDR3 loop: CASSPPPGTGHYEQYF. As DNA, the CDR3 is TGTGCCAGCAGCCCTCCCCCCGGGACAGGGCACTACGAGCAGTACTTC.

This clonotype was counted at least ten times. This chain connects TRBV12-5 to TRBJ2-3; no clear D. Germline CDR1 LGHNT, CDR2 FRNRAP. With 1 base removed from V and 5 bases from J, the gap between germline ends came to 4 bases. CDR3 length: 12 amino acids. CDR3 sequence reads: CASGLGIDTQYF. Here the CDR3 DNA reads TGTGCTAGTGGTTTGGGAATAGATACGCAGTATTTT.